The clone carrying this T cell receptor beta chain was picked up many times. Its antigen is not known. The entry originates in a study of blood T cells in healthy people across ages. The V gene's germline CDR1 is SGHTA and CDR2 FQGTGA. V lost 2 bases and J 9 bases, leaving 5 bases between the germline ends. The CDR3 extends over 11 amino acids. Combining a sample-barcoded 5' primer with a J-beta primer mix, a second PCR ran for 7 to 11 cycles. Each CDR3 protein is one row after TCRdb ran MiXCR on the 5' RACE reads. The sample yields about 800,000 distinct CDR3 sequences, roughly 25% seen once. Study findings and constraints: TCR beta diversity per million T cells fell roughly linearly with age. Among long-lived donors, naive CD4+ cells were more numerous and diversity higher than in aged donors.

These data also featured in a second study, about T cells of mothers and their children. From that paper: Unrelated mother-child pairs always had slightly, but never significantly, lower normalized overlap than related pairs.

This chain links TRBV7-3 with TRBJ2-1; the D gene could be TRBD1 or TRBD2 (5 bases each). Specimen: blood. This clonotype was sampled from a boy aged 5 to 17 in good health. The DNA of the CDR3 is TGTGCCAGCAGCTTAGGGGGTGAGCAGTTCTTC. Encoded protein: CASSLGGEQFF.